Below, 20 T cell receptor beta chains from the same sample are listed, as sequenced in a study of blood T cells in healthy people across ages. The use of a sample-barcoded 5' primer and a J-beta primer mix characterized a second PCR of about 7 to 12 cycles. TCRdb used MiXCR to reprocess the 5' RACE reads, holding one entry per CDR3 protein. This sample has about 1.8 million distinct CDR3 sequences; around 48% occur once, and the top ten carry around 2.1%. The sequencing input was blood. These receptors were collected from a woman in her thirties or forties in good health.

This sequence joins TRBV4-3 and TRBJ1-2; possible D gene TRBD1, 6 bases. Germline CDR1 and CDR2: LGHNA and YSLEER. V was clipped by 0 bases and J by 4 bases, with 15 bases between them. The CDR3 has 16 amino acids. CDR3: CASSQEGGQSPYGYTF. The CDR3 coding sequence is TGCGCCAGCAGCCAAGAAGGGGGGCAGAGTCCCTATGGCTACACCTTC.

The V call is TRBV4-3, the J call TRBJ2-5; 7 bases fit TRBD2. V lost 0 bases to trimming and J lost 5 bases; unmatched junction nucleotides: 3. Germline V lookup: CDR1 LGHNA, CDR2 YSLEER. The CDR3 length is 14 residues. The CDR3 loop reads CASSQELAHETQYF. Here the CDR3 DNA reads TGCGCCAGCAGCCAAGAACTAGCGCACGAGACCCAGTACTTC.

This chain joins TRBV9 and TRBJ1-4; D gene unclear. Trimming took 3 bases from V and 0 from J, leaving 18 bases between them. Germline assignment: CDR1 SGDLS and CDR2 YYNGEE. The CDR3 has 18 amino acids. CDR3: CASSEALNPSTTNEKLFF. In DNA, the CDR3 is TGTGCCAGCAGCGAGGCCCTGAACCCATCTACAACTAATGAAAAACTGTTTTTT.

The chain recombines TRBV10-3 with TRBJ2-7; D perhaps matches TRBD2 (6 bases). Germline CDR1 and CDR2: ENHRY and SYGVKD. Trimming pared 4 bases from V and 0 bases from J, leaving 13 bases between. This CDR3 comprises 15 residues. In DNA, the CDR3 is TGTGCCATCAGTGGAATGGCGGGGAGCTCCTACGAGCAGTACTTC. It translates to CAISGMAGSSYEQYF.

With regard to this clonotype: An end of the junction differs from the germline gene, which may be a read error. This chain links TRBV12-3 or TRBV12-4 with TRBJ2-3, with D perhaps matching TRBD1 or TRBD2 (5 bases each). The CDR3 covers 12 residues. This CDR3 reads CASSGQVDAQYF. In DNA, the CDR3 is TGTGCCAGCTCGGGGCAGGTAGATGCGCAGTATTTT.

This clonotype turned up a few times. This chain joins TRBV6-1 and TRBJ2-5; TRBD1 matches 9 bases. After removal of 8 bases from V and 4 bases from J, the junction contained 14 bases not matched to a gene. The CDR3 contains 16 residues. Germline assignment: CDR1 MNHNS and CDR2 SASEGT. Here the CDR3 reads CASSQHIGTGIETQYF. CDR3 DNA sequence: TGTGCCAGCTCACAACATATCGGGACAGGGATAGAGACCCAGTACTTC.

The CDR3 is CSVGTGVGYTF. Written as DNA, the CDR3 is TGCAGCGTTGGGACAGGGGTCGGCTACACCTTC. V is TRBV29-1 and J is TRBJ1-2, with 9 positions matching TRBD1. The CDR3 spans 11 residues. J gave up 8 bases and V 4 bases, and 2 bases lay outside the gene matches. Germline CDR1 reads SQVTM; CDR2 reads ANQGSEA.

The chain employs TRBV6-1 and TRBJ2-5; D is undetermined. The DNA end favors TRBJ2-7, so the J call may be wrong. The CDR3 has 13 amino acids. From germline, CDR1 is MNHNS and CDR2 SASEGT. DNA of the CDR3: TGTGCCAGCAGACAGTTTTTAATCTACGAGCAGTACTTC. Its protein product is CASRQFLIYEQYF.

This rearrangement joins TRBV6-5 to TRBJ1-5, with D unclear. The V gene's germline CDR1 is MNHEY and CDR2 SVGAGI. V lost 8 bases and J 2 bases, leaving 13 bases between the germline ends. The CDR3 runs to 14 residues. This CDR3 reads CASANGGGNQPQHF. CDR3 DNA sequence: TGTGCCAGCGCAAACGGTGGAGGCAATCAGCCCCAGCATTTT.

This sequence joins TRBV16 and TRBJ1-2, with unresolved D. The V gene's germline CDR1 is KGHSY and CDR2 FQNENV. Trimming shortened V by 4 bases and J by 1 base, and 13 bases separated the two germline ends. This CDR3 contains 15 residues. The CDR3 protein is CASSRSTRNNYGYTF. In DNA, the CDR3 is TGTGCCAGCAGCCGAAGTACCCGTAATAACTATGGCTACACCTTC.

The V gene is TRBV29-1, the J gene TRBJ1-2, with TRBD1 matching 7 bases. Germline CDR1 is SQVTM and CDR2 is ANQGSEA. The CDR3 is made up of 11 amino acids. V dropped 5 bases and J dropped 7; count of bases not matched to a gene: 4. CDR3 sequence: CSVLTGFGYTF. DNA for the CDR3: TGCAGCGTTCTGACAGGGTTTGGCTACACCTTC.

The chain uses TRBV7-9 and TRBJ1-1; tentative D call: TRBD1 (6 bases). The length of the CDR3 is 13 residues. Germline assignment: CDR1 SEHNR and CDR2 FQNEAQ (reference sequence). V was trimmed by 5 bases and J by 4 bases, leaving 11 bases between them. CDR3 residues: CASSKEGGTEAFF. In nucleotides, the CDR3 is TGTGCCAGCAGCAAAGAGGGGGGCACTGAAGCTTTCTTT. The entire variable domain, with the rest obtained from reference TRBV7-9 and TRBJ1-1, is as follows: DTGVSQNPRHKITKRGQNVTFRCDPISEHNRLYWYRQTLGQGPEFLTYFQNEAQLEKSRLLSDRFSAERPKGSFSTLEIQRTEQGDSAMYLCASSKEGGTEAFFGQGTRLTVV.

This chain joins TRBV11-2 and TRBJ2-7, with D tentatively TRBD1 or TRBD2 (5 bases each). Judging by the DNA end, TRBJ2-5 fits better; the J call may be wrong. This CDR3 is built from 14 residues. In germline, CDR1 is SGHAT, CDR2 FQNNGV. The CDR3 spells CASSPGTREETQYF. CDR3 coding DNA: TGTGCCAGCAGCCCCGGTACCAGGGAGGAGACCCAGTACTTC.

The chain links TRBV27 to TRBJ2-3; D unresolved. Trimming removed 4 bases from V and 6 bases from J, with 14 bases in between. Germline V gene sequence: CDR1 MNHEY, CDR2 SMNVEV (reference sequence). The CDR3 has 14 amino acids. The CDR3 DNA reads as TGTGCCAGCAGTTACGGCGGCCACGCGGATACGCAGTATTTT. Amino acid sequence: CASSYGGHADTQYF.

This clonotype showed up just a few times. V usage is TRBV5-1 and J usage is TRBJ2-2; D might be TRBD1 (6 bases). Germline values: CDR1 SGHRS, CDR2 YFSETQ. V was trimmed by 0 bases and J by 1 base, leaving 7 bases between them. This CDR3 spans 15 amino acids. The DNA for the CDR3 is TGCGCCAGCAGCTTGGCACAGGGGAACACCGGGGAGCTGTTTTTT. This gives the protein CASSLAQGNTGELFF. Together with reference TRBV5-1 and TRBJ2-2, the CDR3 gives the full variable domain: KAGVTQTPRYLIKTRGQQVTLSCSPISGHRSVSWYQQTPGQGLQFLFEYFSETQRNKGNFPGRFSGRQFSNSRSEMNVSTLELGDSALYLCASSLAQGNTGELFFGEGSRLTVL.

The chain links TRBV7-2 to TRBJ2-3, with D perhaps TRBD1 (6 bases). The CDR3 spans 15 residues. The V gene lost 5 bases and the J gene lost 1 base, with 13 bases spanning the gap. Germline CDR1 SGHTA, CDR2 FQGNSA. This CDR3 reads CASSPTGLRTDTQYF. CDR3 bases: TGTGCCAGCAGCCCCACAGGGCTTCGCACAGATACGCAGTATTTT.

The chain combines TRBV12-3 or TRBV12-4 with TRBJ2-5, with D tentatively TRBD2 (7 bases). The CDR3 is 14 residues long. V shed 5 bases and J shed 1 base, with 11 bases lying between them. The CDR3 protein is CASSRGGFQETQYF. DNA of the CDR3: TGTGCCAGCAGTCGCGGGGGCTTCCAAGAGACCCAGTACTTC.

Regarding this clonotype: It may be a read error: a sequence one base away is much more abundant. The CDR3 loop reads CGALAGGQETQYF. In nucleotides, the CDR3 is TGCGGTGCGTTAGCGGGGGGACAAGAGACCCAGTACTTC. V gene TRBV20-1 combines with J gene TRBJ2-5; 10 bases align to TRBD2. Germline CDR1 and CDR2: DFQATT and SNEGSKA (reference sequence). The CDR3 length is 13 residues.

V is TRBV4-3 and J is TRBJ1-2; TRBD1 is a possible D gene (5 bases). The germline CDR1 and CDR2 sequences are LGHNA and YSLEER. The CDR3 has 15 amino acids. V gave up 0 bases and J gave up 0 bases, with 8 bases separating them. CDR3 nucleotide sequence: TGCGCCAGCAGCCAAGAGGGGGTTTCTAACTATGGCTACACCTTC. It specifies CASSQEGVSNYGYTF.

This sequence joins TRBV7-2 and TRBJ2-1; TRBD1 aligns across 10 bases. The length of the CDR3 is 16 residues. Germline CDR1 is SGHTA and CDR2 is FQGNSA. The V segment lost 3 bases and the J segment 8 bases; nucleotides outside the gene matches: 10. Written as DNA, the CDR3 is TGTGCCAGCAGCTTGGGCCTGGGACAGGGGCAAGATGAGCAGTTCTTC. Protein: CASSLGLGQGQDEQFF.